These 31 T cell receptor beta chains came from one sample sequenced in a study of blood T cell repertoires in COVID-19. Generated by immunoSEQ multiplex PCR, the TCRdb table keeps only in-frame clones and is missing some. The sample shows tens of thousands of clones, roughly 88% of them seen only once. The sequenced sample consisted of peripheral blood. The receptors come from a man aged 45-60 years with COVID-19, enrolled during active disease.

This chain connects TRBV14 to TRBJ1-1; TRBD1 aligns across 11 bases. The CDR3 sequence is 17 residues long. Germline V lookup: CDR1 SGHDN, CDR2 FVKESK. J gave up 1 base and V 3 bases, and 7 bases lay outside the gene matches. The CDR3 nucleotides are TGTGCCAGCAGCCACCCCGGACAGGGGGCTACGAACACTGAAGCTTTCTTT. It translates to CASSHPGQGATNTEAFF.

Remarks on this clone: At one end, the junction sequence differs from germline, possibly due to a read error. The chain has TRBV3-1 (or the pseudogene TRBV3-2) and TRBJ1-5, with D unclear. The CDR3 runs 13 residues. Germline CDR1 and CDR2: LGHDT and YNNKEL (reference sequence). The chain's CDR3 is CASSQGHNQAQHF. CDR3 nucleotide sequence: TGTGCCAGCAGCCAAGGTCATAATCAGGCCCAGCATTTT.

This chain links TRBV6-5 with TRBJ2-7; 8 bases fit TRBD2. The germline gives CDR1 MNHEY, CDR2 SVGAGI. The CDR3 consists of 14 residues. Losses at the gene ends were 2 bases for V and 4 bases for J; bases not matched to a gene: 4. The CDR3 reads CASSYTGGVYEQYF. In nucleotides, the CDR3 is TGTGCCAGCAGTTACACCGGGGGGGTTTACGAGCAGTACTTC.

The CDR3 loop reads CAWRLAGTADTQYF. The DNA of the CDR3 is TGTGCCTGGAGGTTAGCGGGGACCGCGGATACGCAGTATTTT. The chain couples TRBV30 to TRBJ2-3, with 8 bases fitting TRBD2. CDR1 and CDR2 (germline): GTSNPN, SVGIG (reference sequence). V shed 3 bases, J shed 6 bases, and the junction held 8 bases outside the gene matches. This CDR3 comprises 14 residues. The whole variable domain, remainder taken from reference TRBV30 and TRBJ2-3, is SQTIHQWPATLVQPVGSPLSLECTVEGTSNPNLYWYRQAAGRGLQLLFYSVGIGQISSEVPQNLSASRPQDRQFILSSKKLLLSDSGFYLCAWRLAGTADTQYFGPGTRLTVL.

The CDR3 loop reads CASSFNRLAGHTGELFF. DNA for the CDR3: TGTGCCAGCAGCTTTAACCGGCTAGCGGGACACACCGGGGAGCTGTTTTTT. The J gene is TRBJ2-2, the V gene TRBV7-9; TRBD2 agrees at 9 bases. V lost 3 bases and J lost 3; bases outside the gene matches: 8. CDR1 is SEHNR, CDR2 FQNEAQ, per germline (reference sequence). This CDR3 is 17 amino acids long.

The genes are TRBV2 and TRBJ1-1; D may be TRBD1 (5 bases). The V and J ends lost 4 bases and 3 bases respectively, with 15 bases between them. The germline CDR1 and CDR2 sequences are SNHLY and FYNNEI. CDR3 length: 15 residues. Here the CDR3 reads CASSVDSGVYTEAFF. CDR3 in DNA: TGTGCCAGCAGTGTCGATTCGGGGGTGTACACTGAAGCTTTCTTT.

The chain combines TRBV20-1 with TRBJ1-1, with 9 bases identical to TRBD1. The CDR3 covers 15 residues. V lost 3 bases and J lost 5; bases outside the gene matches: 10. In germline, CDR1 is DFQATT, CDR2 SNEGSKA (reference sequence). The CDR3 protein is CSASITGTGLTEAFF. CDR3 nucleotides: TGCAGTGCTAGTATCACCGGGACAGGGTTAACTGAAGCTTTCTTT.

The chain employs TRBV4-2 and TRBJ1-6; no reliable D call. The ends were cut back, 1 base at V and 6 bases at J, with 13 bases in the middle. This CDR3 region has 16 residues. CDR1 and CDR2 (germline): LGHNA, YNFKEQ. As DNA, the CDR3 is TGTGCCAGCAGCCAAGTGGAGGGTAGAACTAATTCACCCCTCCACTTT. Translating gives CASSQVEGRTNSPLHF.

V usage is TRBV29-1 and J usage is TRBJ1-1; D may be TRBD1 (6 bases). V was clipped by 5 bases and J by 5 bases, with 12 bases between them. The CDR3 spans 12 residues. The germline V gene encodes CDR1 SQVTM and CDR2 ANQGSEA. The CDR3 here is CSVRGADTEAFF. The CDR3 nucleotides read TGCAGCGTTCGGGGGGCGGATACTGAAGCTTTCTTT.

V gene TRBV4-2 combines with J gene TRBJ2-1, with TRBD1 matching over 11 bases. Germline assignment: CDR1 LGHNA and CDR2 YNFKEQ. The CDR3 has 16 residues. Trimming cost V 4 bases and J 5 bases; bases outside gene matches: 7. In nucleotides, the CDR3 is TGTGCCAGCAGCCCCGGTGGGACAGGGGGTGACAATGAGCAGTTCTTC. Encoded protein: CASSPGGTGGDNEQFF.

The chain combines TRBV5-1 with TRBJ2-1, with a weak D call TRBD2 (6 bases). Trimming took 3 bases from V and 5 from J, leaving 15 bases between them. The CDR3 runs to 15 residues. Germline CDR1 reads SGHRS; CDR2 reads YFSETQ. CDR3 region: CASSSLSGSDNEQFF. The CDR3 DNA sequence: TGCGCCAGCAGCTCCCTCAGCGGGTCCGACAATGAGCAGTTCTTC.

This sequence joins TRBV19 and TRBJ1-5; TRBD1 matches at 11 bases. Germline V gene lookup returns CDR1 LNHDA and CDR2 SQIVND (reference sequence). CDR3 length equals 17 residues. CDR3 amino acids: CAVRARDRGLSNQPQHF. CDR3 sequence (DNA): TGTGCAGTAAGGGCCCGGGACAGGGGGTTAAGCAATCAGCCCCAGCATTTT.

J is TRBJ1-5 and V is TRBV19; tentatively, D is TRBD1 (5 bases). This CDR3 spans 16 amino acids. The germline V gene has CDR1 LNHDA and CDR2 SQIVND (reference sequence). CDR3 in amino acids: CVTRGEGPYSNQPQHF. CDR3 DNA sequence: TGTGTCACGCGGGGGGAGGGTCCCTATAGCAATCAGCCCCAGCATTTT.

This chain joins TRBV6-5 and TRBJ1-5; tentatively, D is TRBD1 (6 bases). The CDR3 loop spans 13 amino acids. Trimming took 8 bases from V and 7 from J, leaving 15 bases between them. Per germline, CDR1 MNHEY and CDR2 SVGAGI. The CDR3: CASRSGAWQPQHF. The DNA for the CDR3 is TGTGCCAGCCGGTCAGGGGCTTGGCAGCCCCAGCATTTT.

The chain recombines TRBV27 with TRBJ2-7; 7 bases are a match to TRBD1. CDR3 size: 13 residues. In germline, CDR1 is MNHEY, CDR2 SMNVEV (reference sequence). V gave up 6 bases and J gave up 2 bases; unmatched junction bases: 4. CDR3 in DNA: TGTGCCAGCAGACAGGGGATAGCCTACGAGCAGTACTTC. The encoded protein is CASRQGIAYEQYF.

V usage is TRBV7-9 and J usage is TRBJ2-4, with TRBD1 matching 12 bases. Germline trimming cut 0 bases from V and 9 bases from J; bases unmatched to any gene: 9. CDR3 length: 17 residues. Germline-derived CDR1 and CDR2 are SEHNR and FQNEAQ (reference sequence). The chain's CDR3 is CASSLAGGTGGLSIQYF. The CDR3 nucleotides are TGTGCCAGCAGCTTAGCGGGCGGGACAGGGGGCCTAAGCATTCAGTACTTC.

This chain joins TRBV6-5 and TRBJ1-1, with D tentatively TRBD1 (5 bases). CDR3 length: 16 residues. V was trimmed by 2 bases and J by 7 bases, leaving 20 bases between them. The germline gives CDR1 MNHEY, CDR2 SVGAGI. CDR3 amino acids: CASSYTGRGGGGEAFF. The CDR3 nucleotides are TGTGCCAGCAGTTACACAGGTCGGGGGGGAGGTGGTGAAGCTTTCTTT.

The J gene is TRBJ2-3, the V gene TRBV29-1; 9 bases fit TRBD2. With V trimmed by 3 bases and J by 3 bases, 7 bases remained unmatched. There are 15 residues in the CDR3. Germline-derived CDR1 and CDR2 are SQVTM and ANQGSEA. DNA for the CDR3: TGCAGCGTTGACGGGCGGGAGGGTAGGACAGATACGCAGTATTTT. This encodes CSVDGREGRTDTQYF.

This CDR3 reads CASSLVGGAEAFF. The CDR3 DNA follows: TGTGCCAGCAGCTTAGTAGGGGGCGCTGAAGCTTTCTTT. The J gene is TRBJ1-1, the V gene TRBV11-3; 7 bases line up with TRBD1. Trimming removed 1 base from V and 6 bases from J; junction bases left unmatched: 2. The germline V gene has CDR1 SGHNT and CDR2 YENEEA. This CDR3 contains 13 residues.

This sequence joins TRBV6-2 or TRBV6-3 and TRBJ2-7; D is unclear. V lost 2 bases to trimming and J lost 6 bases, with 8 bases between them. Germline CDR1 reads MNHEY; CDR2 reads SVGEGT. This CDR3 is built from 12 residues. CDR3 nucleotide sequence: TGTGCCAGCAGTTACCCCTCCCCCGAGCAGTACTTC. Encoded protein: CASSYPSPEQYF.

The chain recombines TRBV30 with TRBJ2-5, with TRBD2 as a possible D gene (6 bases). This CDR3 region has 14 residues. Germline CDR1 is GTSNPN and CDR2 is SVGIG (reference sequence). Trimming took 2 bases from V and 5 from J, leaving 15 bases between them. Written as DNA, the CDR3 is TGTGCCTGGAGTAGAGGCGGGGCGATGGAGACCCAGTACTTC. Translating gives CAWSRGGAMETQYF. Full variable domain (remainder filled in from reference TRBV30 and TRBJ2-5): SQTIHQWPATLVQPVGSPLSLECTVEGTSNPNLYWYRQAAGRGLQLLFYSVGIGQISSEVPQNLSASRPQDRQFILSSKKLLLSDSGFYLCAWSRGGAMETQYFGPGTRLLVL.

The V and J genes are TRBV5-1 and TRBJ2-3, with 14 bases matching TRBD2. Germline loops: CDR1 SGHRS, CDR2 YFSETQ. Losses at the gene ends were 4 bases for V and 4 bases for J; bases not matched to a gene: 5. The CDR3 consists of 16 residues. The CDR3, as DNA: TGCGCCAGCAGCCGGACTAGCGGGAGGATCGCAGATACGCAGTATTTT. Its translation: CASSRTSGRIADTQYF.

This rearrangement joins TRBV5-6 to TRBJ1-4; 7 nucleotides agree with TRBD1. The CDR3 runs to 14 residues. From germline, CDR1 is SGHDT and CDR2 YYEEEE. Unmatched junction bases numbered 7, after V lost 3 bases and J lost 8 bases. In DNA form, the CDR3 reads TGTGCCAGCAGCTATACAGGGGATTCGGAAAAACTGTTTTTT. Its translation is CASSYTGDSEKLFF.

A single count supports this clone. The rearrangement uses TRBV5-1 and TRBJ2-7; 11 positions match TRBD2. This CDR3 has 16 residues. CDR1 SGHRS and CDR2 YFSETQ come from the germline V gene. V was pared by 4 bases and J by 2 bases, with 8 bases of the junction left unmatched. The CDR3 here is CASSRTSGRYPYEQYF. The CDR3 DNA reads TGCGCCAGCAGCCGGACTAGCGGGCGATACCCCTACGAGCAGTACTTC. The full variable domain, its missing parts supplied by reference TRBV5-1 and TRBJ2-7, is KAGVTQTPRYLIKTRGQQVTLSCSPISGHRSVSWYQQTPGQGLQFLFEYFSETQRNKGNFPGRFSGRQFSNSRSEMNVSTLELGDSALYLCASSRTSGRYPYEQYFGPGTRLTVT.

CDR3 sequence (DNA): TGTGCCAGCAGGGGTGGACTGTACAATGAGCAGTTCTTC. Encoded protein: CASRGGLYNEQFF. The gene calls are TRBV6-6 and TRBJ2-1, with D possibly matching TRBD2 (5 bases). The germline V gene encodes CDR1 MNHNY and CDR2 SVGAGI (reference sequence). The CDR3 is 13 amino acids. Deletions cut 6 bases from V and 4 bases from J, with 10 bases between.

The rearrangement uses TRBV27 and TRBJ2-5; maybe TRBD2 (5 bases). Germline CDR1 reads MNHEY; CDR2 reads SMNVEV (reference sequence). V was clipped by 5 bases and J by 0 bases, with 16 bases between them. The CDR3 consists of 16 residues. CDR3 sequence: CASSPLIGRDQETQYF. CDR3 nucleotides: TGTGCCAGCAGTCCCCTGATTGGGCGGGACCAAGAGACCCAGTACTTC.

This chain joins TRBV7-8 and TRBJ2-1, with D possibly TRBD2 on 6 matching bases. V was shortened by 5 bases and J by 2 bases, with 16 bases between the two germline ends. The CDR3 consists of 16 residues. Looked up from germline, CDR1 is SGHVS and CDR2 is FQNEAQ. In nucleotides, the CDR3 is TGTGCCAGCAGCCCTAGGGCGGGCGGGGCCTACAATGAGCAGTTCTTC. It yields the protein CASSPRAGGAYNEQFF.

The rearrangement links TRBV24-1 to TRBJ1-5; 9 positions agree with TRBD1. The CDR3 loop spans 13 amino acids. Trimming at V came to 7 bases and at J to 5 bases, leaving 2 bases not matched to a gene. The germline CDR1 and CDR2 sequences are KGHDR and SFDVKD. The CDR3 DNA reads as TGTGCCACCAGCACAGGGGGCTATCAGCCCCAGCATTTT. It encodes CATSTGGYQPQHF.

The chain uses TRBV28 and TRBJ1-2, with 9 bases fitting TRBD1. The ends lost 6 bases at V and 5 bases at J; junction bases unmatched: 13. Germline CDR1 is MDHEN and CDR2 is SYDVKM. This CDR3 spans 16 amino acids. CDR3 amino acids: CASRSPGTGKNYGYTF. DNA for the CDR3: TGTGCCAGCAGAAGCCCCGGGACAGGGAAAAATTATGGCTACACCTTC.

CDR3: CASTRDRETYEQYF. CDR3 nucleotide sequence: TGTGCCAGTACCCGGGACAGGGAAACCTACGAGCAGTACTTC. The rearrangement joins TRBV19 to TRBJ2-7, with 9 bases aligning to TRBD1. The CDR3 is 14 residues long. Germline CDR1 and CDR2: LNHDA and SQIVND (reference sequence). With 7 bases clipped from V and 2 bases from J, the junction kept 6 bases outside the gene matches.

This chain connects TRBV4-1 to TRBJ2-3; TRBD2 agrees at 11 bases. Germline V CDR1 and CDR2: MGHRA, YSYEKL. The CDR3 has 17 residues. V shed 2 bases, J shed 5 bases, and the junction held 9 bases outside the gene matches. For the CDR3, the DNA is TGCGCCAGCAGCCAACAAACTAGCGGGGGTGGGGTAGATACGCAGTATTTT. Amino acids: CASSQQTSGGGVDTQYF.